This TCR beta chain appears in the sequencing data of a study of T cells in narcolepsy. Study results and limitations: Some memory CD4+ repertoires had no autoreactive clone sequences. Autoreactive HCRT-specific and TRIB2-specific clonotypes were marked in same-patient CSF-versus-blood CD4+ comparisons. Healthy controls reportedly lacked the autoreactive clonotypes serially found in patients' blood.

To note about this clone: Its target is unknown.

The CDR3 totals 14 residues. V was shortened by 1 base and J by 2 bases, with 5 bases between the two germline ends. Germline V CDR1 and CDR2: SEHNR, FQNEAQ (reference sequence). The data were produced by immunoSEQ multiplex PCR, yet TCRdb's version contains in-frame clones alone and is incomplete. The data show some 23,000 clones, 84% seen once. The sequencing input was CD45RA- memory CD4+ T cells from PBMCs. The chain employs TRBV7-9 and TRBJ2-2; no clear D. The source is a human donor with narcolepsy. The CDR3 DNA reads as TGTGCCAGCAGCTTAGTTACAAACACCGGGGAGCTGTTTTTT. This encodes CASSLVTNTGELFF.